This is a list of T cell receptor beta chains from one sample in a study of cytomegalovirus exposure and HLA in healthy donors. This table comes from immunoSEQ multiplex PCR, and its TCRdb copy is limited to in-frame clones, with some not included. Of over 110,000 clones in the sample, 70% to 80% were seen once. Input material: PBMCs. The receptors come from a woman aged 40 to 50 in good health and CMV-seropositive. Each CDR3 is given with its conserved first and last residue. The order of the fields is clone size, D gene, CDR3 length, V gene, J gene, CDR3 protein, CDR3 DNA. The D gene is left open where the match is weak. Size is stated for part of the rows, as once, few or many counts, or as a class when the clone is expanded.

>-|TRBD1|15|TRBV7-9|TRBJ1-4
CSSSPRQGDNEKLFF
TGTTCCAGCAGCCCCCGACAGGGGGATAATGAAAAACTGTTTTTT
>once|TRBD1|13|TRBV2|TRBJ2-7
CASRGTGVFEQYF
TGTGCCAGCAGGGGGACAGGGGTGTTCGAGCAGTACTTC
>-|-|14|TRBV27|TRBJ2-1
CASKFAANMNEQFF
TGTGCCAGCAAGTTCGCGGCGAACATGAATGAGCAGTTCTTC
>-|-|13|TRBV5-6|TRBJ2-7
CASSPDRSYEQYF
TGTGCCAGCAGCCCCGACAGATCCTACGAGCAGTACTTC
>-|-|14|TRBV10-2|TRBJ2-5
CATTGFTFQETQYF
TGCGCCACCACAGGGTTCACTTTCCAAGAGACCCAGTACTTC
>-|TRBD1|13|TRBV28|TRBJ1-5
CASSTPETGSQHF
TGTGCCAGCAGCACCCCCGAGACAGGGTCCCAGCATTTT
>few|-|13|TRBV5-4|TRBJ2-7
CASSLGQSYEQYF
TGTGCCAGCAGCTTGGGGCAATCCTACGAGCAGTACTTC
>-|TRBD1|15|TRBV14|TRBJ1-2
CASSPAPDRLHGYTF
TGTGCCAGCAGCCCAGCCCCGGACAGGCTTCATGGCTACACCTTC
>-|-|13|TRBV7-3|TRBJ2-3
CASSPPGTDTQYF
TGTGCCAGCAGCCCCCCGGGCACAGATACGCAGTATTTT
>-|-|14|TRBV29-1|TRBJ1-1
CSVEGGGEGTEAFF
TGTAGCGTTGAAGGTGGAGGGGAAGGCACTGAAGCTTTCTTT
>-|-|13|TRBV18|TRBJ2-7
CASSPPSSYEQYF
TGTGCCAGCTCACCACCCAGCTCCTACGAGCAGTACTTC
>-|TRBD2|13|TRBV19|TRBJ2-7
CASSMGRGVEQYF
TGTGCCAGTAGTATGGGGCGGGGGGTCGAGCAGTACTTC
>-|-|14|TRBV5-4|TRBJ2-7
CASSLAGQAYEQYF
TGTGCCAGCAGCTTGGCTGGGCAAGCTTACGAGCAGTACTTC
>-|TRBD1|13|TRBV30|TRBJ2-1
CASPGQGTLGQFF
TGTGCCTCGCCGGGACAGGGGACCTTAGGTCAGTTCTTC
>-|-|14|TRBV4-1|TRBJ2-1
CASSAERGWNEQFF
TGCGCCAGCAGCGCGGAGAGGGGGTGGAATGAGCAGTTCTTC
>-|-|16|TRBV6-5|TRBJ2-1
CASSSPRTGRGNEQFF
TGTGCCAGCAGTTCTCCCAGAACCGGGAGAGGAAATGAGCAGTTCTTC
>-|-|16|TRBV19|TRBJ2-5
CASSESAGTIQETQYF
TGTGCCAGTAGTGAATCGGCCGGGACAATCCAAGAGACCCAGTACTTC
>once|TRBD2|14|TRBV29-1|TRBJ2-7
CSVVGLAEAYEQYF
TGCAGCGTTGTTGGACTAGCGGAGGCCTACGAGCAGTACTTC
>-|TRBD1|15|TRBV5-1|TRBJ2-7
CASSLYGTGIYEQYF
TGCGCCAGCAGCTTATACGGGACAGGAATCTACGAGCAGTACTTC
>-|-|12|TRBV29-1|TRBJ1-1
CSVAGLNTEAFF
TGCAGCGTGGCTGGGCTGAACACTGAAGCTTTCTTT
>-|-|12|TRBV14|TRBJ2-1
CASSQAGNEQFF
TGTGCCAGCAGCCAAGCAGGGAATGAGCAGTTCTTC
>-|-|14|TRBV28|TRBJ2-5
CASSRSGAQETQYF
TGTGCCAGCAGTCGTAGCGGAGCACAAGAGACCCAGTACTTC
>-|-|13|TRBV18|TRBJ2-1
CASSRLSGDEQFF
TGTGCCAGCTCACGTCTTAGCGGAGATGAGCAGTTCTTC
>-|TRBD2|13|TRBV6-5|TRBJ2-3
CASQREASDTQYF
TGTGCCAGCCAGCGGGAGGCGTCGGATACGCAGTATTTT
>-|-|12|TRBV10-3|TRBJ1-2
CAISGANYGYTF
TGTGCCATCAGTGGAGCAAACTATGGCTACACCTTC
>-|-|14|TRBV18|TRBJ1-5
CASSPPEGRQPQHF
TGTGCCAGCTCACCACCCGAAGGGAGGCAGCCCCAGCATTTT
>-|TRBD1|14|TRBV5-1|TRBJ1-2
CASSVDRGAYGYTF
TGCGCCAGCAGCGTGGACAGGGGTGCCTATGGCTACACCTTC
>once|-|15|TRBV18|TRBJ2-3
CASSPPSKHTDTQYF
TGTGCCAGCTCACCACCCTCGAAACACACAGATACGCAGTATTTT
>few|TRBD1|14|TRBV11-2|TRBJ1-2
CASSPGQGNYGYTF
TGTGCCAGCAGCCCGGGACAGGGGAACTATGGCTACACCTTC
>-|-|15|TRBV7-9|TRBJ1-4
CASSFQEGTNEKLFF
TGTGCCAGCAGTTTTCAGGAGGGGACTAATGAAAAACTGTTTTTT
>-|-|12|TRBV5-1|TRBJ2-7
CASSLVAYEQYF
TGCGCCAGCAGCTTGGTAGCCTACGAGCAGTACTTC
>-|TRBD2|14|TRBV18|TRBJ2-7
CASSPLAGRNEQYF
TGTGCCAGCTCACCACTAGCGGGAAGGAACGAGCAGTACTTC
>-|-|13|TRBV7-6|TRBJ2-1
CASSYRVSSEQFF
TGTGCCAGCAGTTACAGGGTTTCCAGTGAGCAGTTCTTC
>-|-|12|TRBV19|TRBJ1-5
CASTQGNQPQHF
TGTGCCAGTACTCAGGGCAATCAGCCCCAGCATTTT
>-|TRBD1|17|TRBV4-1|TRBJ1-5
CASSHGQGDYSNQPQHF
TGCGCCAGCAGCCACGGACAGGGCGATTATAGCAATCAGCCCCAGCATTTT
>-|-|15|TRBV11-2|TRBJ2-1
CASNRGEGWYNEQFF
TGTGCCAGCAACAGGGGGGAGGGCTGGTACAATGAGCAGTTCTTC
>-|TRBD2|14|TRBV5-1|TRBJ2-7
CASSLAGGAGEQYF
TGCGCCAGCAGCTTAGCGGGAGGGGCTGGCGAGCAGTACTTC
>once|TRBD1|13|TRBV10-2|TRBJ2-7
CASSTGTGNEQYF
TGCGCCAGCAGTACCGGGACAGGGAACGAGCAGTACTTC
>-|-|12|TRBV11-2|TRBJ2-7
CASSLHGYEQYF
TGTGCCAGCAGCTTACACGGCTACGAGCAGTACTTC
>-|TRBD2|16|TRBV9|TRBJ2-1
CASSAPKREEVNEQFF
TGTGCCAGCAGCGCCCCCAAGCGGGAGGAGGTCAATGAGCAGTTCTTC
>-|-|15|TRBV6-5|TRBJ1-4
CASSYSSGTGEKLFF
TGTGCCAGCAGTTACTCGTCCGGGACTGGAGAAAAACTGTTTTTT
>-|TRBD2|15|TRBV6-9|TRBJ2-5
CASSLSAGDQETQYF
TGTGCCAGCAGTTTGTCAGCGGGAGACCAAGAGACCCAGTACTTC